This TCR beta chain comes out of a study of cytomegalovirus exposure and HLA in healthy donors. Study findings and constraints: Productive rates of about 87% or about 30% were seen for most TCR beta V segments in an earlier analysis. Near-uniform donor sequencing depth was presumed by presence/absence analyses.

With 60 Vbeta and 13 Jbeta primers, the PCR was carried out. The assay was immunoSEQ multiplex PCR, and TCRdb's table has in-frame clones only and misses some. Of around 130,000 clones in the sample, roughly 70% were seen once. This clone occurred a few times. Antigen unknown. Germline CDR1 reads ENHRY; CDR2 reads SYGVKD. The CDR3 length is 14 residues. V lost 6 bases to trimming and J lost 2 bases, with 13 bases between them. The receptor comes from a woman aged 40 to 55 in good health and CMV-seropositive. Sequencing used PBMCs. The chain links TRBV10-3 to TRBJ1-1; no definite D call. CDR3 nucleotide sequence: TGTGCCATCAGAGTATTGGGAGAAAACACTGAAGCTTTCTTT. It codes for CAIRVLGENTEAFF.